What follows describes a single T cell receptor beta chain. Produced via immunoSEQ multiplex PCR; TCRdb's table is partial and in-frame only. The sample contains about 110,000 clones, about 85% of which appear only once. The data are from a study of T cell responses to AZD1222 COVID-19 vaccine. Study overall: Second doses at about 4 or about 12 weeks were pooled.

Germline-derived CDR1 and CDR2 are SEHNR and FQNEAQ (reference sequence). With 4 bases removed from V and 0 bases from J, the gap between germline ends came to 10 bases. The CDR3 length is 15 residues. This TCR came from an adult in good health. This sequence joins TRBV7-9 and TRBJ2-1; D unclear. This specimen consisted of peripheral blood, obtained on day 0 of AZD1222 vaccination. The DNA of the CDR3 is TGTGCCAGCAGCTCTTTCTCAAGCTCCTACAATGAGCAGTTCTTC. This translates into CASSSFSSSYNEQFF.